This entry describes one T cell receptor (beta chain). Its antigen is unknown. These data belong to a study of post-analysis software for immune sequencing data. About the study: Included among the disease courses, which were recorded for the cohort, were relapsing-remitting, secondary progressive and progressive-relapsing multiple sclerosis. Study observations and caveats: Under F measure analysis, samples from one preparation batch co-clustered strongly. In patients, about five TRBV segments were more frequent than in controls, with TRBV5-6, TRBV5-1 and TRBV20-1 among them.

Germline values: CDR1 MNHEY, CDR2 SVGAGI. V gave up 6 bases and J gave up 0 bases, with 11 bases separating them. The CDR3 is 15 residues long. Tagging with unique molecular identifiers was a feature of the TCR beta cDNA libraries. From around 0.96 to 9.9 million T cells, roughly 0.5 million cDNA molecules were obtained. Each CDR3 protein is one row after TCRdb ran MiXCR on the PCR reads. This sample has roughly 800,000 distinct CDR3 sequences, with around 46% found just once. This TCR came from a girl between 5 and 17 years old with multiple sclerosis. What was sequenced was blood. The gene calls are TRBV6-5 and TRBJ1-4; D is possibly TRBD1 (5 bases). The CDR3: CASRLSGTTNEKLFF. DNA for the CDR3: TGTGCCAGCAGGCTCTCAGGGACAACTAATGAAAAACTGTTTTTT.